Listed below are T cell receptor beta chains from one sample, sequenced in a study of blood T cell repertoires in COVID-19. Libraries were prepared by immunoSEQ multiplex PCR; TCRdb keeps only in-frame clonotypes and omits some of them. The sample lists around 260,000 clones, 75% to 95% occurring once. The source material was peripheral blood. These receptors were obtained from a person under 35 with COVID-19, enrolled during active disease. Each CDR3 is given with its conserved first and last residue.

j_call v_call cdr3_aa
TRBJ2-2 TRBV4-1 CASSQRDSGELFF
TRBJ1-4 TRBV6-5 CASSYSRAAEKLFF
TRBJ2-7 TRBV24-1 CATSGPEKGAYEQYF
TRBJ2-1 TRBV19 CASSSGTSGRGSYNEQFF
TRBJ1-4 TRBV29-1 CSALRGNEKLFF
TRBJ2-3 TRBV9 CASSVTIGTGGDTQYF
TRBJ2-1 TRBV3-1/TRBV3-2 CASSQDWGESGEQFF
TRBJ2-1 TRBV6-2/TRBV6-3 CASSWRSSYNEQFF
TRBJ1-4 TRBV9 CASSPGGEKLFF
TRBJ2-5 TRBV11-2 CASSLAWGLAGGKETQYF
TRBJ2-3 TRBV4-1 CASSQGITGGPTDTQYF
TRBJ2-2 TRBV9 CASSVAGGTGELFF
TRBJ1-1 TRBV3-1/TRBV3-2 CASSSNSRVTNTEAFF
TRBJ2-5 TRBV12-3/TRBV12-4 CASSYAGANQYF
TRBJ1-1 TRBV7-8 CASSLALGGNTEAFF
TRBJ2-3 TRBV7-9 CASSFNLVGFYSTDTQYF
TRBJ2-1 TRBV28 CASSLYHGGNEQFF
TRBJ2-4 TRBV24-1 CATSDSRESPDIQYF
TRBJ2-3 TRBV5-1 CASSPVGLAGDTQYF
TRBJ2-1 TRBV7-9 CASSSSGTGVGNEQFF
TRBJ2-1 TRBV4-3 CASSQWGQASYNEQFF
TRBJ2-5 TRBV6-1 CASSEASAGAGETQYF
TRBJ2-1 TRBV10-2 CASSESGGGYEQFF
TRBJ2-2 TRBV11-2 CASSLRGTNTGELFF
TRBJ1-5 TRBV10-3 CAISEGESLRGNQPQHF
TRBJ1-2 TRBV19 CASKKRGGGGDRDGYTF
TRBJ2-1 TRBV10-1 CASSDPRQGASDEQFF
TRBJ1-2 TRBV5-1 CASSPLDSANYGYTF
TRBJ1-5 TRBV19 CASRSDRALPTPQHF
TRBJ2-1 TRBV19 CASTIAGRYDEQFF
TRBJ2-1 TRBV19 CASSSPNSDNEQFF
TRBJ2-7 TRBV27 CASRLAASYEQYF
TRBJ1-6 TRBV5-1 CASSPTGAYNSPLHF
TRBJ1-1 TRBV7-9 CASSPSTVNTEAFF
TRBJ2-4 TRBV9 CASSVMGSGNIQYF
TRBJ2-5 TRBV19 CASSITPGQQETQYF
TRBJ2-2 TRBV11-3 CASSLRPGAGELFF
TRBJ1-6 TRBV5-6 CASSSLDRTLHF
TRBJ2-1 TRBV6-4 CASSETSGSGNEQFF
TRBJ1-1 TRBV6-5 CASIQGENTEAFF